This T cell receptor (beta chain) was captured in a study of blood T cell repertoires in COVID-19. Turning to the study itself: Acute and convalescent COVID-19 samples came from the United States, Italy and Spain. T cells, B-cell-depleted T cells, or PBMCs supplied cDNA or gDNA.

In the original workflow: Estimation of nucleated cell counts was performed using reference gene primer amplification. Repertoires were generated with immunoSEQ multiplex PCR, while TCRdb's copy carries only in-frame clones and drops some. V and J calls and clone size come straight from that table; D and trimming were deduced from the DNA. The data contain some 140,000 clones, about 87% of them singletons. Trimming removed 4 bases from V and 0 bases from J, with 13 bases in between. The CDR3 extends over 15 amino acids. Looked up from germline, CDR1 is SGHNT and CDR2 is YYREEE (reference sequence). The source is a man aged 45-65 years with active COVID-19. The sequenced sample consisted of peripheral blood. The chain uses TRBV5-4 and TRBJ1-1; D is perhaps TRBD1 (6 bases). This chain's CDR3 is CASSRTGRLNTEAFF. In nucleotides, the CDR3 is TGTGCCAGCAGCCGTACAGGGCGATTGAACACTGAAGCTTTCTTT.